The 24 T cell receptor beta chains in this list originate from one sample, sequenced in a study of beta chain features in type 1 diabetes. Notes on the study in general: Shortening of TCRB CDR3s, moderate but significant, appeared in all four CD4+ subsets of Type 1 diabetes patients.

Their target antigens are unknown. Of the isolated RNA, all was reverse transcribed, and so the sequenced material was expressed TCRB transcripts. Some clones are missing from TCRdb's copy, which holds only in-frame ones; the method was immunoSEQ multiplex PCR. The profile shows 300,000 to 450,000 clones, around 10% of them singletons. Source material: central memory CD4+ T cells from blood. Source of these receptors: a man aged 25-45 years with type 1 diabetes.

The rearrangement links TRBV5-1 to TRBJ2-1; 8 bases map to TRBD2. The CDR3 totals 14 residues. The V segment lost 6 bases and the J segment 10 bases; nucleotides outside the gene matches: 12. Germline V gene sequence: CDR1 SGHRS, CDR2 YFSETQ. The CDR3 region has the DNA TGCGCCAGCAAGTTCCAAGGACTAGCAGGAGAGCAGTTCTTC. It encodes CASKFQGLAGEQFF.

The CDR3: CATTPNTQYF. The DNA of the CDR3 is TGTGCCACCACACCCAATACGCAGTATTTT. The chain links TRBV10-3 to TRBJ2-3; D gene ambiguous. Trimming shortened V by 10 bases and J by 7 bases, and 9 bases separated the two germline ends. This CDR3 has 10 amino acids. Germline V gene lookup returns CDR1 ENHRY and CDR2 SYGVKD.

The genes are TRBV28 and TRBJ2-2, with 10 positions matching TRBD2. With V trimmed by 4 bases and J by 6 bases, 5 bases remained unmatched. The CDR3 runs 15 residues. The V gene's germline CDR1 is MDHEN and CDR2 SYDVKM. Written as DNA, the CDR3 is TGTGCCAGCAGTTCTAGCGGGAGATCATCCGGGGAGCTGTTTTTT. The encoded protein is CASSSSGRSSGELFF.

In its sample, this clone was seen a few times. The chain has TRBV2 and TRBJ1-1, with D perhaps matching TRBD1 (5 bases). The CDR3 runs 15 residues. Trimming took off 6 bases at V and 5 bases at J, with 19 bases between the two ends. CDR1 is SNHLY and CDR2 is FYNNEI in the germline V gene. The CDR3, as DNA: TGTGCCAGCAGGTTGGGATCGGGGGAGGAGACTGAAGCTTTCTTT. Protein sequence: CASRLGSGEETEAFF. Full variable domain (outside the CDR3, taken from reference TRBV2 and TRBJ1-1): EPEVTQTPSHQVTQMGQEVILRCVPISNHLYFYWYRQILGQKVEFLVSFYNNEISEKSEIFDDQFSVERPDGSNFTLKIRSTKLEDSAMYFCASRLGSGEETEAFFGQGTRLTVV.

In this sample, this clone turned up a few times. V and J are TRBV9 and TRBJ1-1; D is possibly TRBD1 (6 bases). The V gene's germline CDR1 is SGDLS and CDR2 YYNGEE. CDR3 length: 14 residues. The V end lost 0 bases, the J end lost 3 bases, and 9 bases lay between the germline ends. The CDR3 nucleotides read TGTGCCAGCAGCGTAGGGAACAGGGACACTGAAGCTTTCTTT. Translating gives CASSVGNRDTEAFF.

The sample holds a few counts of this clone. The chain has TRBV18 and TRBJ1-2, with 8 bases lining up with TRBD1. With 1 base clipped from V and 6 bases from J, the junction kept 7 bases outside the gene matches. Germline V lookup: CDR1 KGHSH, CDR2 LQKENI. This CDR3 region has 15 residues. The CDR3 sequence is CASSPLGQDLNGYTF. Here the CDR3 DNA reads TGTGCCAGCTCACCACTGGGACAGGACTTAAATGGCTACACCTTC. The whole variable domain, remainder taken from reference TRBV18 and TRBJ1-2, is NAGVMQNPRHLVRRRGQEARLRCSPMKGHSHVYWYRQLPEEGLKFMVYLQKENIIDESGMPKERFSAEFPKEGPSILRIQQVVRGDSAAYFCASSPLGQDLNGYTFGSGTRLTVV.

A word on this clone: The junction does not match germline at one end; this may be a read error. This chain links TRBV6-1 with TRBJ2-1; possible D gene TRBD2, 6 bases. The germline CDR1 and CDR2 sequences are MNHNS and SASEGT. The CDR3 is made up of 13 amino acids. The CDR3 reads CANSFYGGEEQFF. The CDR3 DNA reads TGTGCCAACAGTTTTTATGGAGGGGAGGAGCAGTTCTTC.

This clone was detected ten times or more. V and J are TRBV21-1 and TRBJ2-1; TRBD2 reflects the table's D call only, with no check against the DNA. TRBV21-1 is a recognized pseudogene. The length of the CDR3 is 18 residues. DNA of the CDR3: TGTGCCAGCAGCGCGGGACTAGCGGGAGGTCTCCCCTTCTATGAGCAGTTCTTC. It is translated as CASSAGLAGGLPFYEQFF.

The V call is TRBV6-4, the J call TRBJ1-2; TRBD1 is a possible D gene (6 bases). The CDR3 has 13 amino acids. Trimming took off 6 bases at V and 2 bases at J, with 10 bases between the two ends. Germline-derived CDR1 and CDR2 are MRHNA and SNTAGT. The CDR3 DNA reads TGTGCCAGCAGCCCGGGACAAAACTATGGCTACACCTTC. It yields the protein CASSPGQNYGYTF.

This clone has more than one count but fewer than ten. CDR3: CASSSRTSSDTQYF. DNA for the CDR3: TGTGCCAGCAGCTCTAGGACTAGTTCTGATACGCAGTATTTT. V is TRBV11-2 and J is TRBJ2-3; 7 bases map to TRBD2. Unmatched junction bases numbered 7, after V lost 4 bases and J lost 6 bases. The germline CDR1 and CDR2 sequences are SGHAT and FQNNGV. CDR3 size: 14 residues.

V is TRBV6-4 and J is TRBJ1-1; D not resolved. The CDR3 sequence is 16 residues long. Germline V CDR1 and CDR2: MRHNA, SNTAGT. Trimming removed 0 bases from V and 2 bases from J, with 13 bases in between. CDR3 residues: CASSDSAAAINTEAFF. DNA for the CDR3: TGTGCCAGCAGTGACTCTGCAGCAGCCATTAACACTGAAGCTTTCTTT.

This clone was counted a few times. V is TRBV13 and J is TRBJ2-4; no firm D call. Germline-derived CDR1 and CDR2 are PRHDT and FYEKMQ (reference sequence). This CDR3 comprises 14 residues. Trimming shortened V by 2 bases and J by 1 base, and 6 bases separated the two germline ends. The CDR3 loop is CASSLLGAKNIQYF. The CDR3 DNA reads TGTGCCAGCAGCTTACTGGGGGCCAAAAACATTCAGTACTTC.

The chain uses TRBV6-5 and TRBJ2-3; 7 positions agree with TRBD2. CDR3 length: 15 amino acids. The germline CDR1 and CDR2 sequences are MNHEY and SVGAGI. V lost 8 bases, J lost 1 base, and 9 bases stayed unmatched. The CDR3 loop reads CASRAGEAGTDTQYF. The CDR3 bases are TGTGCCAGCCGGGCGGGAGAAGCGGGCACAGATACGCAGTATTTT.

This clone was picked up a small number of times. The V gene is TRBV7-2, the J gene TRBJ2-3, with D perhaps TRBD1 or TRBD2 (5 bases each). CDR3 length: 17 amino acids. Deletions cut 1 base from V and 3 bases from J, with 17 bases between. CDR1 SGHTA and CDR2 FQGNSA come from the germline V gene. CDR3 loop: CASSLGFSAKGTDTQYF. DNA of the CDR3: TGTGCCAGCAGCTTAGGATTTAGCGCCAAGGGGACAGATACGCAGTATTTT.

This clone has a handful of counts. The chain carries TRBV6-1 and TRBJ2-7; 7 bases match TRBD1. The V gene end was trimmed by 3 bases and the J gene end by 3 bases; junction bases not matched to a gene: 11. The CDR3 length is 16 residues. Germline V gene sequence: CDR1 MNHNS, CDR2 SASEGT. As DNA, the CDR3 is TGTGCCAGCAGTGAGTCCGGGACAGCCGACGTCTACGAGCAGTACTTC. It yields the protein CASSESGTADVYEQYF.

This clone turned up a few times. The chain couples TRBV11-1 to TRBJ1-1, with D maybe TRBD1 (6 bases). The V end lost 5 bases, the J end lost 4 bases, and 17 bases lay between the germline ends. This CDR3 has 15 amino acids. CDR1 and CDR2 from the germline V gene are SGHAT and FQDESV (reference sequence). The CDR3 DNA reads TGTGCCAGCAGCCGCGATTCAGGGGTAGGCACTGAAGCTTTCTTT. This codes for CASSRDSGVGTEAFF.

The chain uses TRBV27 and TRBJ2-5; TRBD1 or TRBD2 may be the D gene (5 bases each). Germline V gene lookup returns CDR1 MNHEY and CDR2 SMNVEV (reference sequence). This CDR3 is 13 amino acids long. Trimming shortened V by 3 bases and J by 5 bases, and 10 bases separated the two germline ends. CDR3 sequence reads: CASSFQGDETQYF. The CDR3 DNA reads as TGTGCCAGCAGTTTCCAGGGAGATGAGACCCAGTACTTC.

This clone was picked up a small number of times. V gene TRBV6-6 combines with J gene TRBJ2-5, with 10 bases aligning to TRBD1. The germline V gene encodes CDR1 MNHNY and CDR2 SVGAGI (reference sequence). This CDR3 spans 14 amino acids. V lost 5 bases, J lost 7 bases, and 7 bases stayed unmatched. CDR3 loop: CASSEGQGRGTQYF. Written as DNA, the CDR3 is TGTGCCAGCAGTGAGGGACAGGGGCGAGGGACCCAGTACTTC.

This clone was counted a few times. The CDR3: CASSLGDGNEKLFF. Here the CDR3 DNA reads TGCGCCAGCAGCTTGGGGGACGGTAATGAAAAACTGTTTTTT. The chain couples TRBV5-1 to TRBJ1-4, with D maybe TRBD1 (5 bases). CDR1 and CDR2 (germline): SGHRS, YFSETQ. The CDR3 sequence is 14 residues long. Trimming removed 0 bases at V and 4 bases at J, with 7 bases between.

The chain employs TRBV2 and TRBJ2-7; D call uncertain. CDR3 length: 15 amino acids. Trimming left V 6 bases short and J 0 bases short, with 15 bases between. Germline assignment: CDR1 SNHLY and CDR2 FYNNEI. The DNA for the CDR3 is TGTGCCAGCAGCAAGGGTGACGTGAGCTCCTACGAGCAGTACTTC. Translated: CASSKGDVSSYEQYF.

In this sample, this clone turned up a few times. The rearrangement links TRBV14 to TRBJ1-3, with D possibly matching TRBD1 (5 bases). Germline CDR1 reads SGHDN; CDR2 reads FVKESK. The CDR3 has 16 residues. The ends were cut back, 1 base at V and 1 base at J, with 11 bases in the middle. The CDR3 nucleotides are TGTGCCAGCAGCCAAGTCGGGGGGGAGTCTGGAAACACCATATATTTT. Protein: CASSQVGGESGNTIYF. Drawing the rest from reference TRBV14 and TRBJ1-3, the complete variable domain is EAGVTQFPSHSVIEKGQTVTLRCDPISGHDNLYWYRRVMGKEIKFLLHFVKESKQDESGMPNNRFLAERTGGTYSTLKVQPAELEDSGVYFCASSQVGGESGNTIYFGEGSWLTVV.

J is TRBJ2-2 and V is TRBV6-5; D might be TRBD2 (6 bases). The CDR3 runs to 15 residues. CDR1 MNHEY and CDR2 SVGAGI come from the germline V gene. With 5 bases removed from V and 7 bases from J, the gap between germline ends came to 17 bases. CDR3 protein: CASSHGTSDGGELFF. Here the CDR3 DNA reads TGTGCCAGCAGTCACGGGACTTCAGACGGCGGGGAGCTGTTTTTT.

J is TRBJ2-7 and V is TRBV19, with 11 bases aligning to TRBD2. V was clipped by 7 bases and J by 6 bases; unmatched bases: 5. The CDR3 has 13 residues. Per germline, CDR1 LNHDA and CDR2 SQIVND (reference sequence). DNA for the CDR3: TGTGCCAGTAAAGCTAGCGGGAGGTTCGAGCAGTACTTC. It translates to CASKASGRFEQYF.

This clone was recorded once. Sequence at one end of the junction differs from germline and may be a read error. The chain uses TRBV7-9 and TRBJ2-3; the D call may be TRBD1 or TRBD2 (6 bases each). CDR1 and CDR2 (germline): SEHNR, FQNEAQ (reference sequence). CDR3 length: 12 amino acids. CDR3 DNA sequence: TGTGCCAGCAGCTCAGGGGAATGGGGACTGCGCTTT. It yields the protein CASSSGEWGLRF.